This T cell receptor beta chain is drawn from a study of response to subunit inactivated influenza vaccine. TCRdb re-called the RT-PCR reads with MiXCR, one entry per CDR3 protein. The table shows about 700,000 distinct CDR3 sequences, with about 14% occurring only once. V lost 4 bases and J lost 5; bases outside the gene matches: 14. Germline values: CDR1 SGHRS, CDR2 YFSETQ. The CDR3 has 17 amino acids. In the case of this clonotype: The antigen is unknown.

Findings and caveats of the study: Authors suggested each seasonal flu vaccination may recruit only limited numbers of new T cells.

The specimen was PBMCs from blood, collected around two weeks before vaccination. The V gene is TRBV5-1, the J gene TRBJ2-5; TRBD1 aligns across 10 bases. This receptor was taken from a man in his forties or fifties who received an inactivated influenza vaccine. The CDR3 protein is CASSRLPGTGAGETQYF. The DNA for the CDR3 is TGCGCCAGCAGCCGTCTCCCCGGGACAGGGGCAGGGGAGACCCAGTACTTC.